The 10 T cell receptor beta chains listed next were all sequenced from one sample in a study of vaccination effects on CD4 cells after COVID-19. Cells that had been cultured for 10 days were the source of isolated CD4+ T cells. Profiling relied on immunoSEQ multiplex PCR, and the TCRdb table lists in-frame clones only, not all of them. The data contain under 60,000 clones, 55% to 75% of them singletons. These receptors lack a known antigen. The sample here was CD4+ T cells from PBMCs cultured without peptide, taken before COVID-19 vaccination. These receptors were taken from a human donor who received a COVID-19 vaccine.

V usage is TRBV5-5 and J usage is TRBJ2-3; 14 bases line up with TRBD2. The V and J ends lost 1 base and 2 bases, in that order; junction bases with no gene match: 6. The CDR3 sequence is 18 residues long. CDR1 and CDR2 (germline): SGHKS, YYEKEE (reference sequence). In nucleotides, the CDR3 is TGTGCCAGCAGCTTGTGGGGGGGACTAGCGGGAGCCACAGATACGCAGTATTTT. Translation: CASSLWGGLAGATDTQYF.

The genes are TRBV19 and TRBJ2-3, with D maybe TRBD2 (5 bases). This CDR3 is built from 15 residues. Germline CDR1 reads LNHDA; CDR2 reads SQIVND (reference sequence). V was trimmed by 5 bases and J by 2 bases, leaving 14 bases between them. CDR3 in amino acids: CASSFQMRATDTQYF. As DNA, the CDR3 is TGTGCCAGTAGTTTCCAAATGAGGGCCACAGATACGCAGTATTTT.

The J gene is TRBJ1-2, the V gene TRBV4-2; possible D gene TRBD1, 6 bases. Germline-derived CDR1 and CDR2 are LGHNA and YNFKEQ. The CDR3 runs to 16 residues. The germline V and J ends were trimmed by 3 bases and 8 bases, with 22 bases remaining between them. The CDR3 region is CASSQLSVRGAAGYTF. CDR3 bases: TGTGCCAGCAGCCAGCTATCAGTACGGGGGGCCGCAGGCTACACCTTC.

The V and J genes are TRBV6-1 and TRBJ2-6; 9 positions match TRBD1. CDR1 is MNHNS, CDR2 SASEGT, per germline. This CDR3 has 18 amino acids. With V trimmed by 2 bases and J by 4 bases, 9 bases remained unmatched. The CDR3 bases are TGTGCCAGCAGTGAAAGGACAGGGGTAGGGACCGGGGCCAACGTCCTGACTTTC. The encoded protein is CASSERTGVGTGANVLTF.

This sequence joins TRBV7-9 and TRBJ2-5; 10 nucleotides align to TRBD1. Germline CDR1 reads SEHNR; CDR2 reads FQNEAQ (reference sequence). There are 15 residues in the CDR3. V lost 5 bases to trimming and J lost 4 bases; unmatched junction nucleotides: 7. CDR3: CASSIRDRGRETQYF. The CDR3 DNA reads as TGTGCCAGCAGCATCCGGGACAGGGGCCGAGAGACCCAGTACTTC.

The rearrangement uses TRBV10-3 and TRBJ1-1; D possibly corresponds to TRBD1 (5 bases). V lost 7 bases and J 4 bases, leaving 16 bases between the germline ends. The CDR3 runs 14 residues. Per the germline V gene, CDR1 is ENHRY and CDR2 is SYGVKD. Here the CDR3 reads CAIMRTQGSTEAFF. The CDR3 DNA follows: TGTGCCATCATGCGGACGCAGGGATCCACTGAAGCTTTCTTT.

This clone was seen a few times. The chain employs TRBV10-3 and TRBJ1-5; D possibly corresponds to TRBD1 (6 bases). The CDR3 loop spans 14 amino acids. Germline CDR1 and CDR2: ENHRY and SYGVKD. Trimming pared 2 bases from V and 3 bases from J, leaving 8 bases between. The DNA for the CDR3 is TGTGCCATCAGTGAGGGACAGAACAATCAGCCCCAGCATTTT. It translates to CAISEGQNNQPQHF.

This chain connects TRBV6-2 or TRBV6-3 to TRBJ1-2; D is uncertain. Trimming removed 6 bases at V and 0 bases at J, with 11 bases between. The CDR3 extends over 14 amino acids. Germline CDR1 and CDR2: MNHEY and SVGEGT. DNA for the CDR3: TGTGCCAGCAGCCGCTCGGCAACTAACTATGGCTACACCTTC. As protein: CASSRSATNYGYTF.

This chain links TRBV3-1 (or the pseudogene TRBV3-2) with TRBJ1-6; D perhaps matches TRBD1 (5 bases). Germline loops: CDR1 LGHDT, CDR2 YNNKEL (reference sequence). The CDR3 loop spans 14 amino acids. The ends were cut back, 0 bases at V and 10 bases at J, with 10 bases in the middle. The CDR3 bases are TGTGCCAGCAGCCAAGACAGGGAGAGATCACCCCTCCACTTT. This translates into CASSQDRERSPLHF.

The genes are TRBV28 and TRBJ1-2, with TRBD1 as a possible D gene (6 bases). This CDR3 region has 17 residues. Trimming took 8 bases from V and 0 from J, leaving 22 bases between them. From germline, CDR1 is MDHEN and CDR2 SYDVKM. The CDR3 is CASLRRQGFKANYGYTF. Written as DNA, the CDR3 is TGTGCCAGCCTTCGTCGGCAGGGGTTTAAGGCTAACTATGGCTACACCTTC.